This T cell receptor (beta chain) was recorded in a study of cytomegalovirus exposure and HLA in healthy donors. Looked up from germline, CDR1 is SGHVS and CDR2 is FQNEAQ. V lost 4 bases, J lost 7 bases, and 17 bases lay in between. This CDR3 has 14 residues. PCR involved 60 Vbeta and 13 Jbeta primers. Per the original methods: Per a later analysis, the number of unique TCR beta chains was some 75 million, of which about 11 million were shared. Sequenced by immunoSEQ multiplex PCR; TCRdb stores in-frame clones only, minus some. That table is the source of V, J and clone size, and D and trimming were worked out from the DNA. The sample contains 95,000 to 100,000 clones, more than 80% of which appear only once.

The sample taken for sequencing was PBMCs. This receptor was taken from a man aged 25-40 years in good health and CMV-seronegative. The gene calls are TRBV7-8 and TRBJ2-7; D possibly corresponds to TRBD1 (5 bases). The CDR3 loop reads CASSSRQTYGEQYF. The CDR3, as DNA: TGTGCCAGCAGCTCTCGACAGACCTACGGGGAGCAGTACTTC.